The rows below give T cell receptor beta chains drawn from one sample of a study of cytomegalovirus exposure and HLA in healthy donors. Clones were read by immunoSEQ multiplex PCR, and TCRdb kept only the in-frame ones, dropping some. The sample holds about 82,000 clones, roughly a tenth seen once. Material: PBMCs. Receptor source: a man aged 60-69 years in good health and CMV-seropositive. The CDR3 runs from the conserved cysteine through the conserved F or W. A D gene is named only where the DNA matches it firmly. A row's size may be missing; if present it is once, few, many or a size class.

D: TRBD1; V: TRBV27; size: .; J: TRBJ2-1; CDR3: CASASTGLDNEQFF; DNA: TGTGCCAGCGCCTCGACAGGGCTTGACAATGAGCAGTTCTTC
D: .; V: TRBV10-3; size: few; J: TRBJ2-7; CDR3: CATDNSYEQYF; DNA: TGTGCCACGGACAACTCCTACGAGCAGTACTTC
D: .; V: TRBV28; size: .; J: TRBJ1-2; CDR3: CASRLGASYGYTF; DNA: TGTGCCAGCAGGCTAGGAGCTTCCTATGGCTACACCTTC
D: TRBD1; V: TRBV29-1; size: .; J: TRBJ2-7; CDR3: CSGRDRAHEQYF; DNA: TGCAGCGGCCGGGACAGGGCTCACGAGCAGTACTTC
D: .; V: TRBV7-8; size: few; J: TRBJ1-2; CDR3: CASSPSGTIVPLYGYTF; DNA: TGTGCCAGCAGCCCATCCGGGACAATAGTTCCTCTCTATGGCTACACCTTC
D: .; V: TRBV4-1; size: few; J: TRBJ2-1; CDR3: CASSQDKTGDEQFF; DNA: TGCGCCAGCAGCCAAGATAAAACCGGGGATGAGCAGTTCTTC
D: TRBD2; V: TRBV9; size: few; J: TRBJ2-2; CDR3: CASSVAPSGTRATGELFF; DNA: TGTGCCAGCAGCGTAGCCCCTTCCGGGACTAGGGCCACCGGGGAGCTGTTTTTT
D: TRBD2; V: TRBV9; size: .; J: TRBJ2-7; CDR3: CASSFNPGLAGELAYEQYF; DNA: TGTGCCAGCAGCTTCAATCCGGGACTAGCGGGAGAGTTGGCCTACGAGCAGTACTTC
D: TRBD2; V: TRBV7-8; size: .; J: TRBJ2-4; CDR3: CASSLRGGRADVNIQYF; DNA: TGTGCCAGCAGCTTAAGGGGCGGGAGGGCCGACGTGAACATTCAGTACTTC
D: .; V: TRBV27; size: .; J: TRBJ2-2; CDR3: CASRSGGRELFF; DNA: TGTGCCAGCAGATCAGGGGGGCGGGAGCTGTTTTTT
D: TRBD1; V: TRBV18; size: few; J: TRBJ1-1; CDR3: CASSPKLGTGQGGTEAFF; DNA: TGTGCCAGCTCGCCTAAACTCGGGACAGGGCAAGGGGGCACTGAAGCTTTCTTT
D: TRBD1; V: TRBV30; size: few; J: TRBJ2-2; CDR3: CAWRQGPGTGELFF; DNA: TGTGCCTGGAGACAGGGGCCGGGGACCGGGGAGCTGTTTTTT
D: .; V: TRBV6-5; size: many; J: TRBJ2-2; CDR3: CASSPHTGELFF; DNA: TGTGCCAGCAGCCCTCACACCGGGGAGCTGTTTTTT
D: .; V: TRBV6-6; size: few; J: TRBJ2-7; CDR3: CASTARQGGVYEQYF; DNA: TGTGCCAGCACGGCAAGACAGGGAGGCGTCTACGAGCAGTACTTC
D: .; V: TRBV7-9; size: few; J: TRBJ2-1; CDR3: CASSPGSNEQFF; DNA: TGTGCCAGCAGCCCAGGTAGCAATGAGCAGTTCTTC
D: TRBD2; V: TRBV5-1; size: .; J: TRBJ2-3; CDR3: CASSPQLAGVSADTQYF; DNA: TGCGCCAGCAGCCCACAACTAGCGGGGGTCTCAGCAGATACGCAGTATTTT
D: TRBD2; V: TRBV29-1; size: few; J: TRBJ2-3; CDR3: CSVLPGTRSTDTQYF; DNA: TGCAGCGTTCTACCCGGGACTAGGAGCACAGATACGCAGTATTTT
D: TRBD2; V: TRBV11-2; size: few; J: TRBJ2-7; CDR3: CASSLALADSYEQYF; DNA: TGTGCCAGCAGCTTGGCACTAGCGGACTCCTACGAGCAGTACTTC
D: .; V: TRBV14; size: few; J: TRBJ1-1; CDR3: CASSPGGPLAFF; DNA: TGTGCCAGCAGCCCCGGGGGGCCCCTCGCTTTCTTT
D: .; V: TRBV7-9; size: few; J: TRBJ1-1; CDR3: CASSFEGTGPPEAFF; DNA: TGTGCCAGCAGCTTTGAGGGTACGGGCCCTCCTGAAGCTTTCTTT
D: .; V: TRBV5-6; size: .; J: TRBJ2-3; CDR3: CASSLAGTDTQYF; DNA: TGTGCCAGCAGCCTCGCAGGGACAGATACGCAGTATTTT
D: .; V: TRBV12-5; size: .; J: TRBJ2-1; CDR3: CASGPSGEQFF; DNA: TGTGCTAGTGGTCCTAGTGGTGAGCAGTTCTTC
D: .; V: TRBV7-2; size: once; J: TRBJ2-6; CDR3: CASSARQPPRANVLTF; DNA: TGTGCCAGCAGCGCCCGACAGCCCCCTAGGGCCAACGTCCTGACTTTC
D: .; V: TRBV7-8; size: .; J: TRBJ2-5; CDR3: CASSSYRDGETQYF; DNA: TGTGCCAGCAGCTCTTACAGGGATGGAGAGACCCAGTACTTC
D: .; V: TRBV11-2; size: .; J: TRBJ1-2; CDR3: CASSLGTGDGYTF; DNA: TGTGCCAGCAGCCTGGGGACTGGGGACGGCTACACCTTC